Following are 18 T cell receptor beta chains from one sample sequenced in a study of blood T cells in healthy people across ages (dated by TCRdb to between 2014 and 2016). Library method: 5' RACE. Data came from an Illumina HiSeq 2500. The second PCR ran for roughly 7 to 12 cycles and used a J-beta primer mix along with a sample-barcoded 5' primer. TCRdb reanalyzed the raw reads on its own, using fastp at Q25 for trimming and MiXCR for clone calling, and kept in-frame beta chains. Rows are unified per CDR3 protein, each entry keeping the most common DNA and genes. This sample has 1.5 million to 2 million distinct CDR3 sequences in its table, and around half of those were observed once. Together, the top ten hold roughly 2.1% of the sample. The sample taken for sequencing was blood. The receptors stem from a woman aged 40 to 50 in good health.

The sample holds a few counts of this clonotype. The chain links TRBV6-2 or TRBV6-3 to TRBJ1-1; no clear D. CDR1 MNHEY and CDR2 SVGEGT come from the germline V gene. V gave up 6 bases and J gave up 6 bases, with 8 bases separating them. This CDR3 is built from 11 residues. The CDR3 DNA reads TGTGCCAGCAGCGATCGCCCTGAAGCTTTCTTT. This codes for CASSDRPEAFF.

J is TRBJ2-3 and V is TRBV11-2, with D possibly matching TRBD1 (5 bases). This CDR3 has 16 residues. Per germline, CDR1 SGHAT and CDR2 FQNNGV. Trimming pared 4 bases from V and 3 bases from J, leaving 17 bases between. The CDR3 protein is CASSSPLKGLTDTQYF. CDR3 bases: TGTGCCAGCAGCTCTCCCCTCAAGGGGCTTACAGATACGCAGTATTTT.

V usage is TRBV7-9 and J usage is TRBJ2-1; unclear D gene. The CDR3 totals 14 residues. The germline V and J ends were trimmed by 7 bases and 1 base, with 11 bases remaining between them. CDR1 and CDR2 from the germline V gene are SEHNR and FQNEAQ (reference sequence). This CDR3 reads CASIPARSYNEQFF. The CDR3 DNA is TGTGCCAGCATCCCAGCGAGATCCTACAATGAGCAGTTCTTC.

The V and J genes are TRBV7-2 and TRBJ2-5; D is perhaps TRBD1 (7 bases). Germline CDR1 reads SGHTA; CDR2 reads FQGNSA. CDR3 size: 15 residues. V dropped 7 bases and J dropped 5 bases, with 20 bases sitting between them. The CDR3 bases are TGTGCCAGCACGACACAGCCTGCAGGGGGGGAGACCCAGTACTTC. Its protein is CASTTQPAGGETQYF.

The V and J genes are TRBV18 and TRBJ1-1, with D perhaps TRBD1 (6 bases). The CDR3 has 14 residues. Germline CDR1 is KGHSH and CDR2 is LQKENI. The V gene lost 3 bases and the J gene lost 3 bases, with 11 bases spanning the gap. CDR3 nucleotides: TGTGCCAGCTCACCCTTAACAGGGCACACTGAAGCTTTCTTT. The encoded protein is CASSPLTGHTEAFF.

In regard to this clonotype: The missing conserved phenylalanine or tryptophan at the end of this CDR3 makes a read error likely. The gene calls are TRBV11-2 and TRBJ2-1; weak D call: TRBD2 (5 bases). V shed 5 bases and J shed 8 bases, with 22 bases lying between them. Germline V gene lookup returns CDR1 SGHAT and CDR2 FQNNGV. The CDR3 runs 16 residues. The CDR3 bases are TGTGCCAGCAGCCGAGGGCGGGTTCCAAGCCGCGATGAGCAGTTCTTA. Encoded protein: CASSRGRVPSRDEQFL.

This clonotype has just a few counts. The chain employs TRBV3-1 and TRBJ2-1; D remains ambiguous. The CDR3 totals 17 residues. Germline V gives CDR1 LGHDT, CDR2 YNNKEL (reference sequence). The V end was cut by 0 bases, the J end by 5 bases, with 17 bases between. Here the CDR3 DNA reads TGTGCCAGCAGCCAAGAGTGGGTTTTAGGTCGGGACAATGAGCAGTTCTTC. Translating it yields CASSQEWVLGRDNEQFF.

The chain carries TRBV5-1 and TRBJ2-5, with a weak D call TRBD2 (6 bases). V gave up 3 bases and J gave up 4 bases, with 19 bases separating them. The V gene's germline CDR1 is SGHRS and CDR2 YFSETQ. CDR3 size: 16 residues. Written as DNA, the CDR3 is TGCGCCAGCAGCTATGACCTCGGCGGGGCCCGAGAGACCCAGTACTTC. Amino acid sequence: CASSYDLGGARETQYF.

V gene TRBV29-1 combines with J gene TRBJ1-1, with D unresolved. This CDR3 is 12 amino acids long. Trimming stripped 6 bases from V and 3 bases from J, with 11 bases between. Germline CDR1 is SQVTM and CDR2 is ANQGSEA. Here the CDR3 reads CSVAPGYTEAFF. For the CDR3, the DNA is TGCAGCGTAGCCCCCGGATACACTGAAGCTTTCTTT. The full variable domain, in which reference TRBV29-1 and TRBJ1-1 provide the parts outside the CDR3, is SAVISQKPSRDICQRGTSLTIQCQVDSQVTMMFWYRQQPGQSLTLIATANQGSEATYESGFVIDKFPISRPNLTFSTLTVSNMSPEDSSIYLCSVAPGYTEAFFGQGTRLTVV.

The chain uses TRBV18 and TRBJ1-5, with D unresolved. With 1 base removed from V and 4 bases from J, the gap between germline ends came to 8 bases. This CDR3 spans 14 amino acids. Germline V gives CDR1 KGHSH, CDR2 LQKENI. The CDR3 loop reads CASSPHRNNQPQHF. CDR3 bases: TGTGCCAGCTCACCACACCGGAATAATCAGCCCCAGCATTTT.

The chain combines TRBV21-1 with TRBJ2-5; the table's D call, TRBD1, has no DNA check behind it. TRBV21-1 is described as a pseudogene. The CDR3 is made up of 15 amino acids. CDR3 sequence reads: CASSKGTNYQETQYF. The DNA for the CDR3 is TGTGCCAGCAGCAAAGGGACAAACTACCAAGAGACCCAGTACTTC.

This sequence joins TRBV27 and TRBJ1-6, with D unresolved. CDR3 length equals 16 residues. Germline V gene sequence: CDR1 MNHEY, CDR2 SMNVEV (reference sequence). The ends were cut back, 2 bases at V and 7 bases at J, with 15 bases in the middle. CDR3 sequence reads: CASSLTTPAVNSPLHF. CDR3 DNA: TGTGCCAGCAGTTTAACGACCCCGGCAGTCAATTCACCCCTCCACTTT.

This clonotype occurred a few times. The chain uses TRBV27 and TRBJ2-7; 7 bases align to TRBD1. Germline V gene data show CDR1 as MNHEY and CDR2 as SMNVEV (reference sequence). V lost 1 base and J lost 5; bases outside the gene matches: 8. This CDR3 region has 15 residues. CDR3 sequence (DNA): TGTGCCAGCAGTTTATACCAACAGGGGCCCAACGAGCAGTACTTC. Its translation: CASSLYQQGPNEQYF.

The gene calls are TRBV24-1 and TRBJ2-3; 7 bases are shared with TRBD2. This CDR3 contains 12 residues. The germline V gene has CDR1 KGHDR and CDR2 SFDVKD. Losses at the gene ends were 7 bases for V and 6 bases for J; bases not matched to a gene: 3. The CDR3 DNA sequence: TGTGCCACCAGCTTTAGCGGGGATACGCAGTATTTT. This codes for CATSFSGDTQYF.

This chain uses TRBV7-9 with TRBJ1-1; TRBD1 matches at 7 bases. Unmatched junction bases numbered 8, after V lost 3 bases and J lost 10 bases. The CDR3 runs 13 residues. Germline CDR1 reads SEHNR; CDR2 reads FQNEAQ (reference sequence). In DNA form, the CDR3 reads TGTGCCAGCAGCTTCGACTACAGGGGCGCAGCTTTCTTT. Translated, it gives CASSFDYRGAAFF.

This clonotype was detected a few times. The J gene is TRBJ1-2, the V gene TRBV28; D is perhaps TRBD1 (6 bases). The V end was cut by 5 bases, the J end by 6 bases, with 22 bases between. The CDR3 is 16 amino acids. CDR1 is MDHEN and CDR2 is SYDVKM in the germline V gene. CDR3 sequence (DNA): TGTGCCAGCAGTCCGCCAGGGGTCGGCAGGGGCGATGGCTACACCTTC. Its protein is CASSPPGVGRGDGYTF.

The rearrangement links TRBV3-1 to TRBJ2-4; perhaps D is TRBD1 or TRBD2 (5 bases each). The CDR3 has 13 amino acids. Germline values: CDR1 LGHDT, CDR2 YNNKEL (reference sequence). Trimming cost V 4 bases and J 13 bases, with 17 bases left between them. The CDR3 loop is CASSRSEGDVQYF. The CDR3 nucleotides read TGTGCCAGCAGCCGGTCGGAAGGGGACGTGCAGTACTTC.

The chain carries TRBV27 and TRBJ2-1, with 9 bases lining up with TRBD1. CDR3 length: 14 amino acids. Germline V gene data show CDR1 as MNHEY and CDR2 as SMNVEV (reference sequence). The V gene end was trimmed by 10 bases and the J gene end by 8 bases; junction bases not matched to a gene: 12. The chain's CDR3 is CATKRRDRVDEQFF. CDR3 sequence (DNA): TGTGCCACCAAACGCCGGGACAGGGTGGATGAGCAGTTCTTC.